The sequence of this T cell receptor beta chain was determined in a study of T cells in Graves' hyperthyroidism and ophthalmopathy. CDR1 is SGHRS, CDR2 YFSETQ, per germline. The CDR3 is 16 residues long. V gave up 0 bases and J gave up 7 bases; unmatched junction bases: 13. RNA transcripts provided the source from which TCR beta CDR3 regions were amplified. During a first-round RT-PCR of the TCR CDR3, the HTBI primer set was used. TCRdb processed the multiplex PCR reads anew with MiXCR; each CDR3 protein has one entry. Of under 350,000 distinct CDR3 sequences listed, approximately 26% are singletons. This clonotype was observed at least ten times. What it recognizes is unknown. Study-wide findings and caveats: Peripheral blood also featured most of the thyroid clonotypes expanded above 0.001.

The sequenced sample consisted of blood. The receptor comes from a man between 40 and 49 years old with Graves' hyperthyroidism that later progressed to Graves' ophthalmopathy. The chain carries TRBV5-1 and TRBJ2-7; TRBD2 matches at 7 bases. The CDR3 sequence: CASSLEGTGGRKEQYF. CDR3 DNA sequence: TGCGCCAGCAGCTTGGAGGGGACGGGAGGACGAAAAGAGCAGTACTTC.